Listed below are T cell receptor beta chains from one sample, sequenced in a study of shared T cell receptors in the human thymus. Sequencing used immunoSEQ multiplex PCR; TCRdb keeps in-frame clones, though not all of them. The sample contains just under 550,000 clones, approximately 80% of which appear only once. Another study also made use of these data, one on human thymus T cells.

Material: thymocytes. The source of these receptors is a boy under two years old with a congenital heart defect. CDR3s include the opening cysteine and the closing phenylalanine or tryptophan. Fields, in order: J gene, D gene, clone size, V gene, CDR3 DNA, CDR3 protein. A D gene is named only where the DNA matches it firmly. Size is omitted from some rows. Given values are once, few, many or a class for expanded clones.

>TRBJ2-1|NA|NA|TRBV5-1
TGCGCCAGCAGCTTGGTCCCCAGGCCGGATAGGATCAATGAGCAGTTCTTC
CASSLVPRPDRINEQFF
>TRBJ2-1|NA|NA|TRBV7-9
TGTGCCAGCAGCCCAGTGGGCCAGGATGAGCAGTTCTTC
CASSPVGQDEQFF
>TRBJ2-3|TRBD2|NA|TRBV5-1
TGCGCCAGCAGTCGGAGCGGGAGAACAGATACGCAGTATTTT
CASSRSGRTDTQYF
>TRBJ1-6|NA|NA|TRBV27
TGTGCCAGCAGTGCAGGCTTTAATTCACCCCTCCACTTT
CASSAGFNSPLHF
>TRBJ1-5|TRBD1|NA|TRBV15
TGTGCCACCAGCAGAGAGTCGGGTCCGACAGGGTACTTCGGGCAGCCCCAGCATTTT
CATSRESGPTGYFGQPQHF
>TRBJ2-1|TRBD2|NA|TRBV4-3
TGCGCCAGCAGCCAAGATGTGGTAGCGGGGGAGCGAGAACACAATGAGCAGTTCTTC
CASSQDVVAGEREHNEQFF
>TRBJ2-2|TRBD1|few|TRBV28
TGTGCCAGCAGGATTGGGGGGACAGGGTACACCGGGGAGCTGTTTTTT
CASRIGGTGYTGELFF
>TRBJ1-3|TRBD1|NA|TRBV28
TGTGCCAGCAGTTGTGCCAGGGGGCGAGACACCATATATTTT
CASSCARGRDTIYF
>TRBJ2-2|NA|NA|TRBV5-6
TGTGCCAGCAGCTTGGTAGTGGCCGGGGAGCTGTTTTTT
CASSLVVAGELFF
>TRBJ2-7|NA|NA|TRBV27
TGTGCCAGCAGTTCTCTGACTCTCTACGAGCAGTACTTC
CASSSLTLYEQYF
>TRBJ2-3|TRBD2|NA|TRBV28
TGTGCCAGCAGTCCTCAACCCCGGACTAGCGGGAGGACCCCAGATACGCAGTATTTT
CASSPQPRTSGRTPDTQYF
>TRBJ1-1|TRBD1|few|TRBV10-3
TGTGCCATCAGTGCAGGACAGGTGAACACTGAAGCTTTCTTT
CAISAGQVNTEAFF
>TRBJ1-5|NA|NA|TRBV29-1
TGCAGCGTCAAAGGGGGAAGTGGCAATCAGCCCCAGCATTTT
CSVKGGSGNQPQHF
>TRBJ2-3|TRBD2|NA|TRBV9
TGTGCCAGCAGCCCTCCCAAGCGGGAGGTGCATTTTAGCACAGATACGCAGTATTTT
CASSPPKREVHFSTDTQYF
>TRBJ1-4|TRBD1|NA|TRBV5-6
TGTGCCAGCAGCTACGGGACAGGGGTCAATTCAACTAATGAAAAACTGTTTTTT
CASSYGTGVNSTNEKLFF
>TRBJ2-3|NA|NA|TRBV5-6
TGTGCCAGCATCGTCGGCGGTGAGTTGACAGATACGCAGTATTTT
CASIVGGELTDTQYF
>TRBJ2-1|TRBD2|NA|TRBV15
TGTGCCACCAGCAGAGGGCCTAGCGGATCCTACAATGAGCAGTTCTTC
CATSRGPSGSYNEQFF
>TRBJ1-1|TRBD1|NA|TRBV29-1
TGCAGCGCCGCCGGGACAGGCCTGAACACTGAAGCTTTCTTT
CSAAGTGLNTEAFF
>TRBJ2-7|NA|NA|TRBV29-1
TGCAGCCCCCGGGACAGGGGGTGGGAGGTAGCGGGAGGGGACCGCGCCTACGAGCAGTACTTC
CSPRDRGWEVAGGDRAYEQYF
>TRBJ2-7|TRBD2|NA|TRBV12-5
TGTGCTAGTGGTGGGGATTGGCGTTCTGGGCGGGAGTTCGGTTCCTACGAGCAGTACTTC
CASGGDWRSGREFGSYEQYF
>TRBJ1-5|NA|NA|TRBV6-5
TGTGCCAGCAGTTACAAAGGGGGAGGCAATCAGCCCCAGCATTTT
CASSYKGGGNQPQHF
>TRBJ2-1|TRBD2|NA|TRBV10-2
TGCGCCAGCATCGGCCTAGCGGGAGTCAATGAGCAGTTCTTC
CASIGLAGVNEQFF
>TRBJ1-1|NA|NA|TRBV28
TGTGCCAGCAGTTTTGAGGGATGGGAGGGCCCGAACACTGAAGCTTTCTTT
CASSFEGWEGPNTEAFF
>TRBJ2-5|TRBD2|once|TRBV18
TGTGCCAGCTCGCGGACTAGCGGGAGTAAGGAGACCCAGTACTTC
CASSRTSGSKETQYF
>TRBJ1-1|TRBD1|NA|TRBV5-1
TGCGCCAGCAGCGTCTCCAGGGGGGATATTGATGGGAACACTGAAGCTTTCTTT
CASSVSRGDIDGNTEAFF